Below, one T cell receptor beta chain is given with its context. The record originates from a study of identical twins. Each CDR3 protein gets one entry after TCRdb re-called the 5' RACE reads with MiXCR. Found here are some 320,000 distinct CDR3 sequences, 9% to 15% of them singletons; the top ten hold 6% to 9%. V was clipped by 7 bases and J by 3 bases, with 12 bases between them. The CDR3 is made up of 13 amino acids. Germline assignment: CDR1 SNHLY and CDR2 FYNNEI. The same sample was also used in a study of yellow fever vaccine responses in identical twins.

Specimen: CD8+ T cells sorted from blood. The genes are TRBV2 and TRBJ2-5, with D maybe TRBD2 (5 bases). This clonotype originated in a woman in her late teens or twenties in good health. In nucleotides, the CDR3 is TGTGCCAGCACCCCCTCCGGGAAAGAGACCCAGTACTTC. Translating gives CASTPSGKETQYF.